Listed below are T cell receptor beta chains from one sample, sequenced in a study of T cell changes during pregnancy in multiple sclerosis. The repertoire was sequenced with immunoSEQ multiplex PCR; TCRdb's copy has only in-frame clones and lacks some. The table has 85,000 to 95,000 clones, 91% seen once. The sequencing here drew on peripheral blood, taken after pregnancy. These receptors all stem from a female donor in good health, enrolled as a control in a pregnancy study. The CDR3 runs from the conserved cysteine through the conserved F or W. The D gene is left open where the match is weak. Some rows mark clone size as missing; the rest say once, few, many or name a class of expanded clone.

TRBJ1-1	NA	TRBV30	NA	TGTGCCTGGAACTCACGGGGAGCCGGGGAAGCTTTCTTT	CAWNSRGAGEAFF
TRBJ2-7	NA	TRBV7-9	NA	TGTGCCAGCAGCCCCCGCTCCTACGAGCAGTACTTC	CASSPRSYEQYF
TRBJ2-7	NA	TRBV9	NA	TGTGCCAGCAGCGTAGCGGGGTCGGGGGAGCAGTACTTC	CASSVAGSGEQYF
TRBJ2-2	NA	TRBV6-6	NA	TGTGCCAGCAGTTACGGCAGGGACACCGGGGAGCTGTTTTTT	CASSYGRDTGELFF
TRBJ1-2	TRBD1	TRBV7-9	NA	TGTGCCAGCAGCCCACAGGGGATGGAGGGCTACACCTTC	CASSPQGMEGYTF
TRBJ2-2	NA	TRBV6-1	NA	TGTGCCAGCAGAACAGGGCTCCCCGGGGAGCTGTTTTTT	CASRTGLPGELFF
TRBJ2-1	TRBD2	TRBV28	once	TGTGCCAGCAGTTTGGGCCGGACTAGCGGGGTCGGTGAGCAGTTCTTC	CASSLGRTSGVGEQFF
TRBJ2-1	NA	TRBV5-1	once	TGCGCCAGCAGCTTGGGGGGGACTTTGACCAATGAGCAGTTCTTC	CASSLGGTLTNEQFF
TRBJ1-1	TRBD1	TRBV6-1	NA	TGTGCCAGCAGTGAAGGACAGGGGAGGCGCACTGAAGCTTTCTTT	CASSEGQGRRTEAFF
TRBJ2-5	TRBD2	TRBV2	NA	TGTGCCACCTCCGGACTAGCCGGCGAGACCCAGTACTTC	CATSGLAGETQYF
TRBJ2-5	NA	TRBV5-4	NA	TGTGCCAGCAGCTTGGCTAGCCGGGGAGAAAAGACCCAGTACTTC	CASSLASRGEKTQYF
TRBJ2-3	TRBD1	TRBV4-3	NA	TGCGCCAGCAGCCAGATTCCCGGGACAGGGTTCCTCACAGATACGCAGTATTTT	CASSQIPGTGFLTDTQYF
TRBJ2-7	NA	TRBV9	once	TGTGCCAGCAGCACAGGGTTAGGGTACGAGCAGTACTTC	CASSTGLGYEQYF
TRBJ2-1	TRBD1	TRBV7-2	NA	TGTGCCAGCAGCCTCCGGGACAGGGGTTGGAATGAGCAGTTCTTC	CASSLRDRGWNEQFF
TRBJ2-7	TRBD1	TRBV7-2	NA	TGTGCCAGCAGCCGGGGACAGGGTGGCGAGCAGTACTTC	CASSRGQGGEQYF
TRBJ2-1	NA	TRBV2	NA	TGTGCCAGACAGCACGAAAATGAGCAGTTCTTC	CARQHENEQFF
TRBJ2-5	NA	TRBV7-2	once	TGTGCCAGCAGCCCTAATACCGGGTTCAGAGAGACCCAGTACTTC	CASSPNTGFRETQYF
TRBJ2-1	TRBD1	TRBV7-9	NA	TGTGCCAGCAGCCGTGGACAGGGAACAAACAATGAGCAGTTCTTC	CASSRGQGTNNEQFF
TRBJ1-3	TRBD1	TRBV29-1	NA	TGCAGCTTCCGACCGGGACAGGGTGGAAACACCATATATTTT	CSFRPGQGGNTIYF
TRBJ2-1	NA	TRBV5-1	NA	TGCGCCAGCAGCTTGGGGACTCGTTCCAATGAGCAGTTCTTC	CASSLGTRSNEQFF
TRBJ2-3	NA	TRBV4-3	NA	TGCGCCAGCAGCCAAGAAGGGTACAGGCTTGCGATCGTAGATACGCAGTATTTT	CASSQEGYRLAIVDTQYF
TRBJ1-1	NA	TRBV6-6	NA	TGTGCCAGCAGCAGACAGGAAAAGAACACTGAAGCTTTCTTT	CASSRQEKNTEAFF
TRBJ1-4	NA	TRBV4-3	NA	TGCGCCAGCAGCCAAGACGGTAATGAAAAACTGTTTTTT	CASSQDGNEKLFF
TRBJ2-7	NA	TRBV5-1	NA	TGCGCCAGCAGCTCAGGGGTGAGGTACGAGCAGTACTTC	CASSSGVRYEQYF
TRBJ1-2	TRBD1	TRBV5-1	NA	TGCGCCAGCAGCTGGGACAGTAGCTATGGCTACACCTTC	CASSWDSSYGYTF
TRBJ2-2	NA	TRBV5-1	once	TGCGCCAGCAGCTTGGATACAGGGAACGGGGAGCTGTTTTTT	CASSLDTGNGELFF
TRBJ1-2	TRBD1	TRBV9	NA	TGTGCCAGCAGCACACAGGGGGCCTATGGCTACACCTTC	CASSTQGAYGYTF
TRBJ1-3	NA	TRBV11-2	NA	TGTGCCAGCAGCTTAGTGTCTAATGGAAACACCATATATTTT	CASSLVSNGNTIYF
TRBJ2-7	TRBD1	TRBV6-5	NA	TGTGCCGGCCAAGGGACAGGGCCCTACGAGCAGTACTTC	CAGQGTGPYEQYF
TRBJ2-3	NA	TRBV7-9	once	TGTGCCAGCAGCACCAGGGTGACCCCAGATACGCAGTATTTT	CASSTRVTPDTQYF
TRBJ1-1	NA	TRBV30	NA	TGTGCCTGGATGACATGGAACACTGAAGCTTTCTTT	CAWMTWNTEAFF
TRBJ1-1	NA	TRBV5-4	NA	TGTGCCAGCAGCCACAACCTGAACACTGAAGCTTTCTTT	CASSHNLNTEAFF
TRBJ2-2	NA	TRBV5-1	NA	TGCGCCAGCAGCTCCGGGACATCGAACACCGGGGAGCTGTTTTTT	CASSSGTSNTGELFF
TRBJ1-4	TRBD1	TRBV7-8	NA	TGTGCCAGCAGCCCGGGGTGGACAGGGGACAAACTGTTTTTT	CASSPGWTGDKLFF
TRBJ2-7	NA	TRBV7-2	NA	TGTGCCAGCAGCTTATATGGGGCAGTCGAGCAGTACTTC	CASSLYGAVEQYF
TRBJ2-1	NA	TRBV19	NA	TGTGCCAGTAGACAGGGTTACCCCAATGAGCAGTTCTTC	CASRQGYPNEQFF
TRBJ1-1	TRBD1	TRBV7-2	NA	TGTGCCAGCAGCTCACAGGGGGCCTTTAGAGCTTTCTTT	CASSSQGAFRAFF
TRBJ2-3	TRBD2	TRBV7-3	NA	TGTGCCAGCAGCTTAAGTGGGGGGGGTGCAGATACGCAGTATTTT	CASSLSGGGADTQYF
TRBJ2-7	TRBD1	TRBV7-9	NA	TGTGCCAGCACTGGGACAGGGGGCGAAGAATCCTACGAGCAGTACTTC	CASTGTGGEESYEQYF
TRBJ1-1	NA	TRBV29-1	NA	TGCAGCGTCTTCTCAGTGAACACTGAAGCTTTCTTT	CSVFSVNTEAFF
TRBJ2-7	TRBD1	TRBV30	NA	TGTGCCTTGGACAGGGGGGGGGACGAGCAGTACTTC	CALDRGGDEQYF
TRBJ1-1	TRBD1	TRBV6-1	NA	TGTGCCAGCGGGGACAGCCCGGCTGAAGCTTTCTTT	CASGDSPAEAFF
TRBJ2-1	TRBD1	TRBV7-9	NA	TGTGCCAGCAGCAAAAGCGGGCAGGGGGCGCCTAATGAGCAGTTCTTC	CASSKSGQGAPNEQFF